The T cell receptor beta chain described here comes from a study of response to subunit inactivated influenza vaccine. Each CDR3 protein gets one entry after TCRdb re-called the RT-PCR reads with MiXCR. Here the sample spans roughly 570,000 distinct CDR3 sequences, 13% being singletons. Study-level results: After each seasonal influenza vaccination, few new T cells are recruited, the authors suggested.

This clonotype was observed many times. No antigen is known for it. Trimming removed 4 bases from V and 8 bases from J, with 15 bases in between. Germline V lookup: CDR1 SGHKS, CDR2 YYEKEE (reference sequence). CDR3 length: 13 amino acids. The chain couples TRBV5-5 to TRBJ1-2; D remains ambiguous. This sequence was found in a man aged 50-60 years who received an inactivated influenza vaccine. The sequenced sample was PBMCs from blood, obtained 45 days after vaccination. As DNA, the CDR3 is TGTGCCAGCAGCAAGGACGGCTCCCTCGGCTACACCTTC. Encoded protein: CASSKDGSLGYTF. The variable domain in full, with the rest retrieved from reference TRBV5-5 and TRBJ1-2, is DAGVTQSPTHLIKTRGQQVTLRCSPISGHKSVSWYQQVLGQGPQFIFQYYEKEERGRGNFPDRFSARQFPNYSSELNVNALLLGDSALYLCASSKDGSLGYTFGSGTRLTVV.